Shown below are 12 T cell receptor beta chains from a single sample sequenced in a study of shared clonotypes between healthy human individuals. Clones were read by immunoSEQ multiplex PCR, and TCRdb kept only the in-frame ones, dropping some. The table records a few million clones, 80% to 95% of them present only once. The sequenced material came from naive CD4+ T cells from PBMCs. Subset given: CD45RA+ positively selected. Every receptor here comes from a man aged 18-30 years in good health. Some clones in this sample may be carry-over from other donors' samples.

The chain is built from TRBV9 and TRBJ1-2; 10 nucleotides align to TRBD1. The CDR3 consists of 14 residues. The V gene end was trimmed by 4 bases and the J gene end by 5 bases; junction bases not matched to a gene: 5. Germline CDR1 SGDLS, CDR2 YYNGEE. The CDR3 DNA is TGTGCCAGCAGCCCTCGGGACAGGGGATATGGCTACACCTTC. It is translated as CASSPRDRGYGYTF.

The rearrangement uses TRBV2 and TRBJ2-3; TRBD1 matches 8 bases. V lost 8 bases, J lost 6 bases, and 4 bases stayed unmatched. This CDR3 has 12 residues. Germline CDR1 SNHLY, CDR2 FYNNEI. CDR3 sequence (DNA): TGTGCCAGCGTAACAGGGGGGGATACGCAGTATTTT. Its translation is CASVTGGDTQYF.

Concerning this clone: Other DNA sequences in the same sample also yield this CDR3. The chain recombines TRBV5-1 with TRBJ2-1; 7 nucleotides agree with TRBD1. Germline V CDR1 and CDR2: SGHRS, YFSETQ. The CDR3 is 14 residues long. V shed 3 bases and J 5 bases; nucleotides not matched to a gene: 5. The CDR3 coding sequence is TGCGCCAGCAGCTCGCGGACAGGAAACAATGAGCAGTTCTTC. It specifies CASSSRTGNNEQFF.

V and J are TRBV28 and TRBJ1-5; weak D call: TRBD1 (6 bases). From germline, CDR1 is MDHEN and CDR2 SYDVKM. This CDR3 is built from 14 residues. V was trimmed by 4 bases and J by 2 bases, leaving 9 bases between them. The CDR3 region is CASSYRERNQPQHF. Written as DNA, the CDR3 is TGTGCCAGCAGTTACAGGGAGCGCAATCAGCCCCAGCATTTT.

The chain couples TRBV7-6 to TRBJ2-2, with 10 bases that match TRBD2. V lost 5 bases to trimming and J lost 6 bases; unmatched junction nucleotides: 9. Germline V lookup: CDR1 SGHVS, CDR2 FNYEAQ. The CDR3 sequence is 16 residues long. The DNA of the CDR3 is TGTGCCAGCAGCCTCGCCGTAGCGGGAGGAGCCGGGGAGCTGTTTTTT. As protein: CASSLAVAGGAGELFF. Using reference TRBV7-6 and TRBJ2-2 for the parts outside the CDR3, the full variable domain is GAGVSQSPRYKVTKRGQDVALRCDPISGHVSLYWYRQALGQGPEFLTYFNYEAQQDKSGLPNDRFSAERPEGSISTLTIQRTEQRDSAMYRCASSLAVAGGAGELFFGEGSRLTVL.

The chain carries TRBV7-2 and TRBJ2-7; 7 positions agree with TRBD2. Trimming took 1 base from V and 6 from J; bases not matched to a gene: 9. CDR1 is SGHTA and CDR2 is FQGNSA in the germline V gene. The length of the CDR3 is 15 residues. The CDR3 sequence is CASSLGGLDIVEQYF. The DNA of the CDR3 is TGTGCCAGCAGCTTAGGAGGACTAGATATTGTCGAGCAGTACTTC.

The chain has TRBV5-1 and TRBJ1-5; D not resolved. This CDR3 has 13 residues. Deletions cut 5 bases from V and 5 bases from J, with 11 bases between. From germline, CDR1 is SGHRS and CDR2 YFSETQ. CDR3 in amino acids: CASRSQEDQPQHF. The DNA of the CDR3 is TGCGCCAGCAGATCTCAGGAGGATCAGCCCCAGCATTTT.

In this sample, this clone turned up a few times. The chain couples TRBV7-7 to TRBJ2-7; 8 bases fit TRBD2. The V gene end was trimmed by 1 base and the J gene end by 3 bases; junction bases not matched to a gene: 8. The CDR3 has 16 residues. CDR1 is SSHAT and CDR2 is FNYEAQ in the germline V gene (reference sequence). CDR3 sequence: CASSLEPAGVGYEQYF. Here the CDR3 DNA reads TGTGCCAGCAGCTTAGAACCAGCGGGGGTGGGCTACGAGCAGTACTTC.

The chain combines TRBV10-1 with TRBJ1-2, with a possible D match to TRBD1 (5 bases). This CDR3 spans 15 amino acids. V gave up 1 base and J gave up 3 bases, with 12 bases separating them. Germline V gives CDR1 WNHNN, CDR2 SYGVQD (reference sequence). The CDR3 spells CASSELEGLDYGYTF. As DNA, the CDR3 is TGCGCCAGCAGTGAGTTAGAGGGGTTGGACTATGGCTACACCTTC.

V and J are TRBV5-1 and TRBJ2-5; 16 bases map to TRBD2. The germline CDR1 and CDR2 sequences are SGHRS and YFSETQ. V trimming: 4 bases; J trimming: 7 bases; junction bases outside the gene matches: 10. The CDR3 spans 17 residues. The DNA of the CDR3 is TGCGCCAGCAGCCCGGGACTAGCGGGAGGGGCCTTGGCGACCCAGTACTTC. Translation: CASSPGLAGGALATQYF.

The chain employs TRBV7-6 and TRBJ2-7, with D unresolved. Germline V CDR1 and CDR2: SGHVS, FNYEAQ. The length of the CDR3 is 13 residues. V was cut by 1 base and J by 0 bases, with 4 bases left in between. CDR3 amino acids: CASSLGNSYEQYF. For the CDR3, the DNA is TGTGCCAGCAGCTTAGGTAACTCCTACGAGCAGTACTTC.

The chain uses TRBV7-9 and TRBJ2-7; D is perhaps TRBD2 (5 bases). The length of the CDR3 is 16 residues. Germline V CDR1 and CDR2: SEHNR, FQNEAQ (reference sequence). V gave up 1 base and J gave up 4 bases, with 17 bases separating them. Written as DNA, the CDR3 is TGTGCCAGCAGCTTAGTGGTTGGGCCTACTAGGTACGAGCAGTACTTC. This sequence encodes CASSLVVGPTRYEQYF.